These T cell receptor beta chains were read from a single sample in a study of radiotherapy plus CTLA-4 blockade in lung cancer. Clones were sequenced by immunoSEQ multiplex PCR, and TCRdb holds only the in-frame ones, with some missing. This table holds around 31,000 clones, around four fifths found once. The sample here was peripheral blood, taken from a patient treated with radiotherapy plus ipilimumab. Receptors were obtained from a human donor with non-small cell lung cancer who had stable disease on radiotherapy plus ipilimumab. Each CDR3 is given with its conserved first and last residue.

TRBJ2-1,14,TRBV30,CAGTKAGGGNEQFF
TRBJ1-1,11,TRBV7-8,CASSPGIEAFF
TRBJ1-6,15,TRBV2,CASRRGTEGTSPLHF
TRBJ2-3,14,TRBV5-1,CASSLADVADTQYF
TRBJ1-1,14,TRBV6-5,CASSEEAGRPEAFF
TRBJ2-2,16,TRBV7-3,CASSLYPGGITGELFF
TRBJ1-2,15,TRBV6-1,CASKRGQPTNYGYTF
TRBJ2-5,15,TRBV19,CASSNSGTGEETQYF
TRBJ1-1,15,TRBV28,CASSQMTGGNTEAFF
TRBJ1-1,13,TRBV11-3,CASSVQGNTEAFF
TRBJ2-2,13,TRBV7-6,CASSLGRTGELFF
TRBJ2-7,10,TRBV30,CAWGRREQYF
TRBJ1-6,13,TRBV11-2,CASSPGQPSPLHF
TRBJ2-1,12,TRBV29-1,CSGGQGANEQFF
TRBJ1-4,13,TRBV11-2,CASSTSWDEKLFF
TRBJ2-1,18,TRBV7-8,CASSEDPGTEITYNEQFF
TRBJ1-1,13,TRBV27,CASRLQGNTEAFF
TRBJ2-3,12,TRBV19,CASSQDTDTQYF
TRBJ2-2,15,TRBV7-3,CASSLISENTGELFF
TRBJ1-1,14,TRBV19,CASSIGQGAFEAFF
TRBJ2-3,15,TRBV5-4,CASSLDQGRTDTQYF
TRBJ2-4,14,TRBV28,CASSPGGTKNIQYF